Listed below are T cell receptor beta chains from one sample, sequenced in a study of molecular identifiers for immune sequencing clone quantification. MiXCR was run by TCRdb on the PCR reads, yielding one entry per CDR3 protein. The sample gives 85,000 to 130,000 distinct CDR3 sequences, roughly 38% of which show up once; 4% to 5% is in the top ten. The material sequenced was naive CD8+ T cells from blood, with Jurkat cell RNA spiked in. The receptors originated from a human donor in good health. Some libraries in this study had Jurkat cell RNA spiked in. Both conserved end residues are part of each CDR3. The D gene is left open where the match is weak. The size entry is marked missing in some rows and otherwise reads once, few, many or a size class.

DNA: TGTGCCAGCAGTTACTGGCCTCGGGGTGGCGAGCAGTACTTC
CDR3: CASSYWPRGGEQYF
D: NA
size: NA
J: TRBJ2-7
V: TRBV6-5

DNA: TGTGCCAGCAGCCAGGGACTAGCGGTACCCCGGGCCTACGAGCAGTACTTC
CDR3: CASSQGLAVPRAYEQYF
D: TRBD2
size: few
J: TRBJ2-7
V: TRBV3-1

DNA: TGTGCCAGCAGTTACTTGGGAAATCAGCCCCAGCATTTT
CDR3: CASSYLGNQPQHF
D: NA
size: NA
J: TRBJ1-5
V: TRBV6-2/TRBV6-3

DNA: TGCAGCGTTTTTACTAACTATGGCTACACCTTC
CDR3: CSVFTNYGYTF
D: NA
size: NA
J: TRBJ1-2
V: TRBV29-1

DNA: TGTGCCAGCAGCGGAGGGGACGAGCAGTACTTC
CDR3: CASSGGDEQYF
D: NA
size: many
J: TRBJ2-7
V: TRBV12-3/TRBV12-4

DNA: TGTGCCAGCAGTGACTCGGCGAGAGGGAGATTAGCCAAAAACATTCAGTACTTC
CDR3: CASSDSARGRLAKNIQYF
D: NA
size: NA
J: TRBJ2-4
V: TRBV6-4

DNA: TGTGCCAGCACCGAATACGGGGAGCTGTTATTT
CDR3: CASTEYGELLF
D: NA
size: NA
J: TRBJ2-2
V: TRBV25-1

DNA: TGTGCCAGCAGTTTAAAATCAGGGGGAGGTGAAAAACTGTTTTTT
CDR3: CASSLKSGGGEKLFF
D: TRBD1
size: NA
J: TRBJ1-4
V: TRBV28

DNA: TGTGCCAGCAACTTTACCGACAGTGAGGGGGCCAACGTCCTGACTTTC
CDR3: CASNFTDSEGANVLTF
D: NA
size: NA
J: TRBJ2-6
V: TRBV27

DNA: TGTGCCAGCACCCGACCTCCCGGAAGCACAGATACGCAGTATTTT
CDR3: CASTRPPGSTDTQYF
D: NA
size: NA
J: TRBJ2-3
V: TRBV7-8

DNA: TGTGCCAGCAGCCCCAGACAGGGTTTGGAACTGTTTTTT
CDR3: CASSPRQGLELFF
D: TRBD1
size: few
J: TRBJ1-4
V: TRBV11-2

DNA: TGTGCCAGCAGCTGGTTGACAGGCGCCCTTGAAGCTTTCTTT
CDR3: CASSWLTGALEAFF
D: NA
size: few
J: TRBJ1-1
V: TRBV7-9

DNA: TGCAGTGCTAGACAACTGGGACAGGGGTTGTTTGGGGCCAACGTCCTGACTTTC
CDR3: CSARQLGQGLFGANVLTF
D: TRBD1
size: NA
J: TRBJ2-6
V: TRBV20-1

DNA: TGTGCCAGCAGTGTGACGGGGGAAGACAGCACAGATACGCAGTATTTT
CDR3: CASSVTGEDSTDTQYF
D: NA
size: NA
J: TRBJ2-3
V: TRBV2

DNA: TGTGCCAGCATAGGCGGGACCCTTTACAATGAGCAGTTCTTC
CDR3: CASIGGTLYNEQFF
D: NA
size: few
J: TRBJ2-1
V: TRBV2

DNA: TGTGCCAGCAGTTTTCCTACCTCTACAGGGGACCTCAGGTACAATGAGCAGTTCTTC
CDR3: CASSFPTSTGDLRYNEQFF
D: TRBD1
size: NA
J: TRBJ2-1
V: TRBV28

DNA: TGCAGTGCCCGTAAGAGACAGGTCCTGGGGGACGAGCAGTACTTC
CDR3: CSARKRQVLGDEQYF
D: NA
size: NA
J: TRBJ2-7
V: TRBV20-1

DNA: TGTGCCAGCAGTTCTCTGTTTTTATCTGATACGCAGTATTTT
CDR3: CASSSLFLSDTQYF
D: NA
size: few
J: TRBJ2-3
V: TRBV6-6

DNA: TGTGCCAGCAGTTTAGCCGGGACAGGGTTCGGCGGGGAGCTGTTTTTT
CDR3: CASSLAGTGFGGELFF
D: TRBD1
size: NA
J: TRBJ2-2
V: TRBV12-3/TRBV12-4

DNA: TGTGCCAGCAGTCCCTCCCTACCGACCATATATTTT
CDR3: CASSPSLPTIYF
D: NA
size: many
J: TRBJ1-3
V: TRBV28

DNA: TGTGCCAGCCAGCAAAACGTCGACAGCTTCGAAGAGACCCAGTACTTC
CDR3: CASQQNVDSFEETQYF
D: NA
size: many
J: TRBJ2-5
V: TRBV5-6

DNA: TGTGCCAGCAGTTTTTCGGGGTCCGAGCAGTACTTC
CDR3: CASSFSGSEQYF
D: NA
size: many
J: TRBJ2-7
V: TRBV28